The present TCR beta chain was sequenced within a study of T cell clonotyping in hematopoietic cell transplantation. Findings and caveats of the study: After transplant, recipient diversity fell while pathologically expanded clonotypes grew through day 180.

Sequencing used immunoSEQ multiplex PCR; TCRdb keeps in-frame clones, though not all of them. The sample lists over 7,500 clones, about 84% occurring once. The CDR3 totals 12 residues. Germline V lookup: CDR1 ENHRY, CDR2 SYGVKD. Unmatched junction bases numbered 5, after V lost 10 bases and J lost 3 bases. On this clone: Its antigen is unknown.

The sequences come from PBMCs, collected at the time of graft-versus-host disease after allogeneic stem cell transplant. The receptor comes from a male patient in his sixties who had an allogeneic stem cell transplant from an unrelated donor, so the T cells may come from the graft donor. Some clones in this sample may be carry-over from other donors' samples. The V and J genes are TRBV10-3 and TRBJ1-2; 7 bases line up with TRBD1. The CDR3 loop is CATRQGDYGYTF. DNA for the CDR3: TGTGCCACACGACAGGGAGACTATGGCTACACCTTC.